What follows are 23 T cell receptor beta chains derived from one specimen sequenced in a study of T cell responses to AZD1222 COVID-19 vaccine. Repertoires were generated with immunoSEQ multiplex PCR, while TCRdb's copy carries only in-frame clones and drops some. The table records 90,000 to 150,000 clones, approximately 90% of them present only once. The material was peripheral blood, obtained on day 0 of AZD1222 vaccination. Receptors were obtained from an adult in good health.

The J gene is TRBJ2-1, the V gene TRBV10-3, with D perhaps TRBD2 (6 bases). V gave up 4 bases and J gave up 8 bases, with 21 bases separating them. CDR1 and CDR2 from the germline V gene are ENHRY and SYGVKD. CDR3 length equals 16 residues. CDR3 in DNA: TGTGCCATCAGTGTACTTCGTCGAAGCGGGTACGATGAGCAGTTCTTC. Its translation is CAISVLRRSGYDEQFF.

The table lists this clone with a count of one. The chain combines TRBV6-1 with TRBJ1-3; TRBD1 agrees at 8 bases. CDR3 length: 13 residues. The germline V gene has CDR1 MNHNS and CDR2 SASEGT. Unmatched junction bases numbered 3, after V lost 3 bases and J lost 8 bases. As DNA, the CDR3 is TGTGCCAGCAGTGACAGGGGGCTATACACCATATATTTT. Protein product: CASSDRGLYTIYF.

The V and J genes are TRBV12-3 or TRBV12-4 and TRBJ1-1; no clear D gene. Trimming took off 5 bases at V and 8 bases at J, with 12 bases between the two ends. This CDR3 contains 12 residues. The CDR3 bases are TGTGCCAGCAGTCACCACAACTTGGAAGCTTTCTTT. Its protein is CASSHHNLEAFF.

The sample holds one count of this clone. The chain combines TRBV27 with TRBJ1-1; D gene ambiguous. V was trimmed by 6 bases and J by 1 base, leaving 12 bases between them. Per the germline V gene, CDR1 is MNHEY and CDR2 is SMNVEV (reference sequence). CDR3 length: 14 residues. The CDR3 here is CASRNQNSNTEAFF. In DNA, the CDR3 is TGTGCCAGCAGGAACCAGAACTCGAACACTGAAGCTTTCTTT.

The sample holds one count of this clone. Other DNA variants within this sample encode the same CDR3. The chain has TRBV5-1 and TRBJ2-1; the D gene could be TRBD1 or TRBD2 (5 bases each). The CDR3 length is 13 residues. Germline V gene lookup returns CDR1 SGHRS and CDR2 YFSETQ. The V and J ends lost 4 bases and 1 base respectively, with 6 bases between them. CDR3 amino acids: CASSEGSYNEQFF. In nucleotides, the CDR3 is TGCGCCAGCAGCGAGGGGTCCTACAATGAGCAGTTCTTC.

As regards this clone: Other DNA sequences in the sample encode the same CDR3. This sequence joins TRBV18 and TRBJ1-5; the D is unclear. The CDR3 runs to 13 residues. The germline V gene encodes CDR1 KGHSH and CDR2 LQKENI. V was clipped by 2 bases and J by 5 bases, with 7 bases between them. The CDR3 nucleotides read TGTGCCAGCTCACCAGGGAGGGATCAGCCCCAGCATTTT. Its protein product is CASSPGRDQPQHF.

The rearrangement links TRBV27 to TRBJ2-7; 8 nucleotides align to TRBD2. Trimming took 0 bases from V and 6 from J; bases not matched to a gene: 7. The CDR3 is 15 residues long. CDR1 and CDR2 from the germline V gene are MNHEY and SMNVEV (reference sequence). This CDR3 is CASSLSSGAGVEQYF. The CDR3 nucleotides are TGTGCCAGCAGTTTATCTAGCGGAGCGGGGGTCGAGCAGTACTTC.

The V call is TRBV3-1 (or the pseudogene TRBV3-2), the J call TRBJ2-7; 8 bases fit TRBD2. The CDR3 has 14 amino acids. V lost 2 bases to trimming and J lost 4 bases; unmatched junction nucleotides: 4. The germline V gene has CDR1 LGHDT and CDR2 YNNKEL (reference sequence). The CDR3 spells CASSQSGGKYEQYF. In DNA, the CDR3 is TGTGCCAGCAGCCAAAGCGGGGGAAAGTACGAGCAGTACTTC.

V usage is TRBV9 and J usage is TRBJ1-2, with D unclear. The CDR3 has 14 amino acids. Germline V lookup: CDR1 SGDLS, CDR2 YYNGEE. With 0 bases removed from V and 2 bases from J, the gap between germline ends came to 8 bases. The CDR3 loop is CASSVGSVNYGYTF. The CDR3 DNA reads as TGTGCCAGCAGCGTAGGTTCGGTGAACTATGGCTACACCTTC.

The V gene is TRBV21-1, the J gene TRBJ1-1; the D call of TRBD1 is as the table states it, not checked on the DNA. TRBV21-1 is designated a pseudogene. CDR3 size: 14 residues. The CDR3 loop is CASSARQGGTEAFF. The CDR3 DNA sequence: TGTGCCAGCAGCGCCCGACAGGGGGGAACTGAAGCTTTCTTT.

V gene TRBV6-4 combines with J gene TRBJ1-1; D gene uncertain. Trimming removed 3 bases at V and 3 bases at J, with 8 bases between. Germline V gene sequence: CDR1 MRHNA, CDR2 SNTAGT. CDR3 length: 13 residues. This chain's CDR3 is CASSEGWDTEAFF. The CDR3 DNA sequence: TGTGCCAGCAGTGAGGGGTGGGACACTGAAGCTTTCTTT.

The rearrangement links TRBV11-3 to TRBJ1-1; 8 bases agree with TRBD1. There are 14 residues in the CDR3. Per germline, CDR1 SGHNT and CDR2 YENEEA. Trimming cost V 3 bases and J 2 bases; bases outside gene matches: 2. CDR3 bases: TGTGCCAGCAGCTTGACAGGGGTAAACACTGAAGCTTTCTTT. Encoded protein: CASSLTGVNTEAFF.

This chain connects TRBV3-1 (or the pseudogene TRBV3-2) to TRBJ1-2; D is undetermined. CDR1 LGHDT and CDR2 YNNKEL come from the germline V gene (reference sequence). V was cut by 0 bases and J by 1 base, with 6 bases left in between. The CDR3 is 14 amino acids. The CDR3 here is CASSQEADNYGYTF. The CDR3, as DNA: TGTGCCAGCAGCCAAGAGGCAGATAACTATGGCTACACCTTC.

CDR3 bases: TGCGCCAGCAGCTATTTTAACTACGCTTACGAGCAGTACTTC. Translating it yields CASSYFNYAYEQYF. This chain uses TRBV5-1 with TRBJ2-7; no firm D call. The ends were cut back, 3 bases at V and 4 bases at J, with 14 bases in the middle. The CDR3 spans 14 residues. Per germline, CDR1 SGHRS and CDR2 YFSETQ.

V usage is TRBV2 and J usage is TRBJ1-3; D gene ambiguous. CDR3 length equals 14 residues. CDR1 is SNHLY and CDR2 is FYNNEI in the germline V gene. The germline V and J ends were trimmed by 8 bases and 0 bases, with 11 bases remaining between them. The CDR3 reads CASQDEYSGNTIYF. DNA for the CDR3: TGTGCCAGCCAGGACGAATACTCTGGAAACACCATATATTTT. The variable domain in full, completed from reference TRBV2 and TRBJ1-3, reads EPEVTQTPSHQVTQMGQEVILRCVPISNHLYFYWYRQILGQKVEFLVSFYNNEISEKSEIFDDQFSVERPDGSNFTLKIRSTKLEDSAMYFCASQDEYSGNTIYFGEGSWLTVV.

The chain is built from TRBV6-5 and TRBJ2-6, with a possible D match to TRBD1 (5 bases). V gave up 4 bases and J gave up 10 bases, with 17 bases separating them. CDR1 is MNHEY and CDR2 is SVGAGI in the germline V gene. The CDR3 length is 15 residues. The CDR3 loop is CASSFRLRPGNVLTF. CDR3 bases: TGTGCCAGCAGTTTCCGACTGCGTCCAGGGAACGTCCTGACTTTC.

V is TRBV19 and J is TRBJ1-1, with TRBD1 as a possible D gene (5 bases). CDR3 length: 14 residues. Trimming took 4 bases from V and 6 from J, leaving 15 bases between them. Germline-derived CDR1 and CDR2 are LNHDA and SQIVND (reference sequence). CDR3 residues: CASSTSRGVSEAFF. In nucleotides, the CDR3 is TGTGCCAGTAGTACGTCGAGGGGCGTCTCTGAAGCTTTCTTT.

This clone was picked up a small number of times. The DNA for the CDR3 is TGTGCCAGTAGTATAGAAGCGGGTGGCGGGGAGCTGTTTTTT. Translation gives CASSIEAGGGELFF. The genes are TRBV19 and TRBJ2-2; a possible D gene is TRBD2 (6 bases). Germline CDR1 and CDR2: LNHDA and SQIVND (reference sequence). CDR3 length: 14 residues. Trimming removed 0 bases at V and 7 bases at J, with 9 bases between.

The genes are TRBV7-2 and TRBJ1-5, with D unclear. V was clipped by 3 bases and J by 1 base, with 10 bases between them. The CDR3 extends over 15 amino acids. Germline assignment: CDR1 SGHTA and CDR2 FQGNSA. The CDR3 region is CASSLTGLSNQPQHF. CDR3 sequence (DNA): TGTGCCAGCAGCTTGACCGGTCTGAGCAATCAGCCCCAGCATTTT.

The V call is TRBV18, the J call TRBJ1-6, with 10 nucleotides matching TRBD1. The junction had 7 bases not matched to a gene; V was cut back by 8 bases and J by 6 bases. This CDR3 comprises 15 residues. Per germline, CDR1 KGHSH and CDR2 LQKENI. The DNA for the CDR3 is TGTGCCAGCAAAACGGACAGGGGGGGTAATTCACCCCTCCACTTT. This gives the protein CASKTDRGGNSPLHF.

V usage is TRBV5-5 and J usage is TRBJ2-2, with 11 bases aligning to TRBD1. With 2 bases clipped from V and 1 base from J, the junction kept 7 bases outside the gene matches. Germline V gives CDR1 SGHKS, CDR2 YYEKEE (reference sequence). This CDR3 has 18 residues. The CDR3 DNA reads TGTGCCAGCAGCTTCCGGACAGGGGGCGTCGGGAACACCGGGGAGCTGTTTTTT. Residues: CASSFRTGGVGNTGELFF. Variable domain in full (rest from reference TRBV5-5 and TRBJ2-2): DAGVTQSPTHLIKTRGQQVTLRCSPISGHKSVSWYQQVLGQGPQFIFQYYEKEERGRGNFPDRFSARQFPNYSSELNVNALLLGDSALYLCASSFRTGGVGNTGELFFGEGSRLTVL.

The V call is TRBV7-7, the J call TRBJ2-2; D gene uncertain. V lost 1 base and J 7 bases, leaving 10 bases between the germline ends. The germline V gene has CDR1 SSHAT and CDR2 FNYEAQ (reference sequence). The CDR3 totals 14 residues. CDR3: CASSLGGLGGELFF. CDR3 DNA sequence: TGTGCCAGCAGCTTAGGTGGTCTCGGCGGGGAGCTGTTTTTT.

There are a few counts of this clone. The chain carries TRBV12-3 or TRBV12-4 and TRBJ2-2; no clear D. Between the trimmed V and J ends, which lost 5 bases and 2 bases, there was a span of 6 bases. The CDR3 is made up of 13 amino acids. The CDR3 sequence: CASSEVNTGELFF. In DNA, the CDR3 is TGTGCCAGCAGTGAAGTCAACACCGGGGAGCTGTTTTTT.